This entry concerns a single TCR beta chain. Its specificity is unknown. Trimming stripped 5 bases from V and 6 bases from J, with 4 bases between. This CDR3 has 11 residues. CDR1 and CDR2 (germline): SGHVS, FNYEAQ. These data originate in a study of graft-versus-host responses after intestinal transplantation. Study details: Anti-thymocyte globulin served as induction for all recipients, who then took tacrolimus and steroids for approximately three years. The study's findings and limits: Early post-transplant HvG declines showed an association with peak circulating GvH clone levels.

This table comes from immunoSEQ multiplex PCR, and its TCRdb copy is limited to in-frame clones, with some not included. The table lists roughly 64,000 clones, approximately 90% of them singletons. The chain combines TRBV7-6 with TRBJ2-2, with D unresolved. This TCR derives from a human donor who was the organ donor for an intestinal transplant. The sequencing here drew on unstimulated CD8+ T cells sorted from spleen or lymph node cells, taken before transplant. CDR3: CASSPPGELFF. Here the CDR3 DNA reads TGTGCCAGCAGCCCTCCCGGGGAGCTGTTTTTT.